A selection of T cell receptor beta chains follows, all from one sample in a study of cytomegalovirus exposure and HLA in healthy donors. The data were produced by immunoSEQ multiplex PCR, yet TCRdb's version contains in-frame clones alone and is incomplete. The table records roughly 150,000 clones, roughly 95% of them present only once. The sample taken for sequencing was PBMCs. The receptors here all came from a woman aged 18-29 years in good health and CMV-seronegative. Each CDR3 is given with its conserved first and last residue.

j_call: TRBJ2-7
v_call: TRBV7-7
cdr3_length: 18
cdr3_aa: CASSLFGLEESISYEQYF

j_call: TRBJ1-4
v_call: TRBV6-1
cdr3_length: 15
cdr3_aa: CASSTGGATNEKLFF

j_call: TRBJ2-7
v_call: TRBV15
cdr3_length: 15
cdr3_aa: CATSTDRGRIDEQYF

j_call: TRBJ1-2
v_call: TRBV11-2
cdr3_length: 16
cdr3_aa: CASSLVSRGANYGYTF

j_call: TRBJ2-5
v_call: TRBV27
cdr3_length: 13
cdr3_aa: CASSSGGWETQYF

j_call: TRBJ1-5
v_call: TRBV19
cdr3_length: 13
cdr3_aa: CASSMGQGQPQHF

j_call: TRBJ2-7
v_call: TRBV5-1
cdr3_length: 13
cdr3_aa: CASRLAGGNEQYF

j_call: TRBJ1-4
v_call: TRBV19
cdr3_length: 14
cdr3_aa: CASSIAGRREKLFF

j_call: TRBJ2-5
v_call: TRBV10-3
cdr3_length: 14
cdr3_aa: CAIGDRDLQETQYF

j_call: TRBJ2-7
v_call: TRBV7-6
cdr3_length: 17
cdr3_aa: CASSGDLRGGSIYEQYF

j_call: TRBJ1-1
v_call: TRBV7-2
cdr3_length: 13
cdr3_aa: CASSPGMVTEAFF

j_call: TRBJ1-1
v_call: TRBV4-1
cdr3_length: 15
cdr3_aa: CASSQVPRGITEAFF

j_call: TRBJ1-2
v_call: TRBV5-8
cdr3_length: 13
cdr3_aa: CASSKGQGAGYTF

j_call: TRBJ2-5
v_call: TRBV5-1
cdr3_length: 17
cdr3_aa: CASSPPLASGGVETQYF

j_call: TRBJ1-6
v_call: TRBV15
cdr3_length: 16
cdr3_aa: CATSREAQFGDKPLHF

j_call: TRBJ2-7
v_call: TRBV27
cdr3_length: 13
cdr3_aa: CASSLSPVYEQYF

j_call: TRBJ2-5
v_call: TRBV6-1
cdr3_length: 13
cdr3_aa: CASSQDRGETQYF

j_call: TRBJ2-1
v_call: TRBV5-4
cdr3_length: 15
cdr3_aa: CASSSGQGRRNEQFF

j_call: TRBJ2-7
v_call: TRBV6-5
cdr3_length: 14
cdr3_aa: CASSLDRGSYEQYF

j_call: TRBJ2-1
v_call: TRBV19
cdr3_length: 17
cdr3_aa: CASSTGGRGADYNEQFF

j_call: TRBJ1-4
v_call: TRBV28
cdr3_length: 14
cdr3_aa: CASSSTGSNEKLFF

j_call: TRBJ2-3
v_call: TRBV7-2
cdr3_length: 16
cdr3_aa: CASSTSSGAGQDTQYF

j_call: TRBJ2-3
v_call: TRBV18
cdr3_length: 15
cdr3_aa: CASSPRGLETDTQYF

j_call: TRBJ2-1
v_call: TRBV19
cdr3_length: 18
cdr3_aa: CASSTQPVSRSIYNEQFF

j_call: TRBJ2-1
v_call: TRBV20-1
cdr3_length: 11
cdr3_aa: CSTSPDRGQFF

j_call: TRBJ2-1
v_call: TRBV10-1
cdr3_length: 17
cdr3_aa: CASSESTGGNSMNEQFF

j_call: TRBJ2-7
v_call: TRBV15
cdr3_length: 15
cdr3_aa: CATSSGDHNRETQYF

j_call: TRBJ2-1
v_call: TRBV11-3
cdr3_length: 16
cdr3_aa: CASSPRAGGGVNEQFF